A selection of T cell receptor beta chains follows, all from one sample in a study of T-cell memory formation after mild COVID-19. TCRdb ran MiXCR on the 5' RACE reads and lists one entry per CDR3 protein. The sample lists tens of thousands of distinct CDR3 sequences, roughly 10% occurring once. The sequenced sample consisted of PBMCs or a T cell subset sorted from them (not recorded which). These receptors were obtained from a man between 18 and 29 years old who had mild COVID-19 (a few samples of this study predate the infection). Cell type and time point are not known. Both conserved end residues are part of each CDR3. The D gene is left open where the match is weak. Some rows mark clone size as missing; the rest say once, few, many or name a class of expanded clone.

clone size,D gene,V gene,J gene,CDR3 DNA,CDR3 protein
.,.,TRBV29-1,TRBJ2-3,TGCAGCGTAAAACGGGACCTCGAGGATACGCAGTATTTT,CSVKRDLEDTQYF
.,.,TRBV3-1,TRBJ2-2,TGTGCCAGCAGCCAAGATTGGGGAATCCCCGGGGAGCTGTTTTTT,CASSQDWGIPGELFF
.,TRBD1,TRBV4-3,TRBJ1-2,TGCGCCAGCAGCTTCCGACAGGGGGCGCGGGACTATGGCTACACCTTC,CASSFRQGARDYGYTF
few,.,TRBV29-1,TRBJ2-1,TGCAGCGTTGACAGGTCGGCATCCTACAATGAGCAGTTCTTC,CSVDRSASYNEQFF
many,TRBD1,TRBV20-1,TRBJ2-1,TGCAGTGCTAGTAGGGACAGGGGGTTTCATGAGCAGTTCTTC,CSASRDRGFHEQFF
few,.,TRBV28,TRBJ1-2,TGTGCCAGCACCCATCACGCGGGCAGACACGGCCTCCTCAACTATGGCTACACCTTC,CASTHHAGRHGLLNYGYTF
.,.,TRBV3-1,TRBJ1-6,TGTGCCAGCACCCCGGGACGGGGGAATTCACCCCTCCACTTT,CASTPGRGNSPLHF
many,.,TRBV28,TRBJ2-1,TGTGCCAGCAGTCTCCGGAGGGACCGGCAGTTCTTC,CASSLRRDRQFF
.,.,TRBV28,TRBJ2-1,TGTGCCAGTGGCTCACTGGGGCTAGGGCAGGATGAGCAGTTCTTC,CASGSLGLGQDEQFF
.,TRBD2,TRBV7-2,TRBJ2-2,TGTGCCAGCATCCCGACTAGCGGGGACTTGGGGGGGGAGCTGTTTTTT,CASIPTSGDLGGELFF
many,.,TRBV28,TRBJ2-5,TGTGCCAGCAGTTTTGGGGGGGAGACCCAGTACTTC,CASSFGGETQYF
.,.,TRBV12-3/TRBV12-4,TRBJ2-3,TGTGCCAGCAGTTTAGCGCAGGGAAGGATGGATACGCAGTATTTT,CASSLAQGRMDTQYF
.,.,TRBV2,TRBJ2-5,TGTGCCAGCAGATATACCAACCAAGAGACCCAGTACTTC,CASRYTNQETQYF
many,.,TRBV7-2,TRBJ2-3,TGTGCCAGCAGCCGGGTGATGGCAGATACGCAGTATTTT,CASSRVMADTQYF
many,TRBD1,TRBV4-3,TRBJ1-1,TGCGCCAGCAGCCCGGACAGGGGAAAACCTGAAGCTTTCTTT,CASSPDRGKPEAFF
few,TRBD1,TRBV7-2,TRBJ2-5,TGTGCCAGCAGCTGGACAGGGGACCAAGAGACCCAGTACTTC,CASSWTGDQETQYF
many,.,TRBV5-1,TRBJ2-1,TGCGCCAGCAGTTTAGGGGGCTACAATGAGCAGTTCTTC,CASSLGGYNEQFF
few,TRBD2,TRBV18,TRBJ2-3,TGTGCCAGCTCACCCGGACTAGTCGATACGCAGTATTTT,CASSPGLVDTQYF
few,.,TRBV5-5,TRBJ1-4,TGTGCCAGCAGCCGTCCTCCTCGACAGAAGGCAACTAATGAAAAACTGTTTTTT,CASSRPPRQKATNEKLFF
many,.,TRBV18,TRBJ2-3,TGTGCCAGCTCACCAGTGGCGGCTAGCACAGATACGCAGTATTTT,CASSPVAASTDTQYF
few,.,TRBV2,TRBJ2-1,TGTGCCAGCAGTGAGACTGCGGCCAATGAGCAGTTCTTC,CASSETAANEQFF
few,TRBD2,TRBV13,TRBJ2-7,TGTGCCACCAGGACTAGCGGGGGCGCCTACGAGCAGTACTTC,CATRTSGGAYEQYF
many,.,TRBV13,TRBJ2-2,TGTGCCAGCAGCCGACTTCAAACCGGGGAGCTGTTTTTT,CASSRLQTGELFF
few,TRBD2,TRBV29-1,TRBJ2-2,TGCAGCGTCGGGGGGAGGACCACCGGGGAGCTGTTTTTT,CSVGGRTTGELFF
few,.,TRBV6-6,TRBJ2-5,TGTGCCAGCAGTATCGGGGGGCGCGTCGAGACCCAGTACTTC,CASSIGGRVETQYF
many,.,TRBV20-1,TRBJ2-7,TGCAGTGCTAGATTAAAGGGCTCCTACGAGCAGTACTTC,CSARLKGSYEQYF
few,.,TRBV29-1,TRBJ1-4,TGCAGCGCCAGGGCAACTAATGAAAAACTGTTTTTT,CSARATNEKLFF
.,TRBD1,TRBV12-3/TRBV12-4,TRBJ1-5,TGTGCCAGCAGTTTGGACAGGGCGCTTAAGCCCCAGCATTTT,CASSLDRALKPQHF
many,.,TRBV12-3/TRBV12-4,TRBJ2-7,TGTGCCAGCAGTTTAGGGCACGCTAGCTCCTACGAGCAGTACTTC,CASSLGHASSYEQYF
few,.,TRBV7-9,TRBJ1-1,TGTGCCAGCAGCATTTACAGGGATCGAGACACTGAAGCTTTCTTT,CASSIYRDRDTEAFF
.,.,TRBV20-1,TRBJ1-3,TGCAGTGCCAAAGACGTGGCGAGGGGCCCCGCGCGTGGAGACACCATATATTTT,CSAKDVARGPARGDTIYF
few,TRBD2,TRBV15,TRBJ2-5,TGTGCCACCAGACTAGCGGGGGAAGAGACCCAGTACTTC,CATRLAGEETQYF
.,TRBD2,TRBV5-1,TRBJ2-3,TGCGCCAGCAGCCGGTCGTCTAGCGGGAGCACAGATACGCAGTATTTT,CASSRSSSGSTDTQYF